These T cell receptor beta chains were read from a single sample in a study of naive and memory T cell subsets. TCRdb ran MiXCR on the UMI-ligation and nested PCR reads and lists one entry per CDR3 protein. The sample has some 82,000 distinct CDR3 sequences, around 11% seen once. Sequencing input: naive CD4+ T cells from blood. The receptors derive from a human donor in good health. Both conserved end residues are part of each CDR3. The order of the fields is clone size, V gene, D gene, CDR3 length, CDR3 protein. D genes are given only for firm matches. Clone size appears in some rows only: once, few, many, or a class for an expanded clone.

>NA|TRBV7-2|NA|17
CASSASPGAVVTGELFF
>many|TRBV24-1|TRBD2|13
CATTSGPTDTQYF
>few|TRBV12-3/TRBV12-4|TRBD1|12
CASRRGLYEQYF
>few|TRBV6-1|NA|16
CASSEGPYPNHGELFF
>few|TRBV20-1|TRBD1|13
CSAKTGGNEKLFF
>NA|TRBV20-1|NA|13
CSARIQSGNEQFF
>many|TRBV14|TRBD2|17
CASSQPRTSGKSGELFF
>few|TRBV4-1|NA|17
CASSQATNRAGNYGYTF
>few|TRBV25-1|NA|14
CASTLSEPREEQYF
>many|TRBV7-9|TRBD2|15
CASSLFLAGVETQYF
>few|TRBV7-2|TRBD2|18
CASSLVGSRGGYADTQYF
>NA|TRBV27|NA|14
CASSGARLNQPQHF
>NA|TRBV2|TRBD2|17
CASSYRGGGAPGDTQYF
>many|TRBV28|NA|14
CASTYSYSNQPQHF
>many|TRBV11-3|NA|16
CASSLGSGRDTYEQYF
>few|TRBV20-1|TRBD2|15
CSARDSGRGYNEQFF
>few|TRBV6-5|TRBD2|17
CASTHRLAGGFYNEQFF
>many|TRBV20-1|NA|15
CSATPGLELDSPLHF
>few|TRBV4-2|TRBD2|14
CASRSLAGENEQFF
>few|TRBV20-1|TRBD1|17
CSASGAGGRSGANVLTF
>many|TRBV7-2|NA|15
CASSVRTPIRETQYF
>NA|TRBV7-8|NA|14
CASSLTTGGETQYF
>NA|TRBV4-2|NA|17
CASSPRQGLVGNSPLHF
>many|TRBV6-2/TRBV6-3|TRBD1|18
CASSYTRRQGSLYNEQFF
>NA|TRBV5-5|NA|15
CASSFSRYGGDEQFF
>few|TRBV21-1|NA|16
CASSGTWDRLNTEAFF
>NA|TRBV7-2|TRBD1|15
CASSVQGAGGEKLFF
>few|TRBV6-2/TRBV6-3|NA|16
CASSYSIRRANTEAFF
>many|TRBV7-3|NA|16
CASSSRGGSGANVLTF
>many|TRBV27|TRBD1|13
CASRGTDNYEQYF
>many|TRBV6-5|TRBD1|13
CASFGTGLTEAFF
>few|TRBV7-2|NA|14
CASSLIRVNTEAFF
>many|TRBV7-2|NA|16
CASSLAGGRYNSPLHF
>many|TRBV19|TRBD1|16
CASSSPGQGPNQPQHF
>NA|TRBV27|TRBD1|14
CASSSRDRSYEQYF
>NA|TRBV4-2|NA|14
CASSQDPRGYEQYF
>many|TRBV12-3/TRBV12-4|TRBD2|14
CASSPSGGSYEQYF
>few|TRBV29-1|NA|12
CSVLGGPDGYTF
>few|TRBV3-1|TRBD2|15
CASSHRSGGSNEQYF
>many|TRBV27|TRBD2|14
CATATSGATDTQYF
>many|TRBV7-6|TRBD2|14
CASSAGGAFPEQYF
>few|TRBV6-2/TRBV6-3|TRBD1|13
CASSYTRGQPQHF
>many|TRBV6-2/TRBV6-3|NA|15
CASNAFDNMNTEAFF
>NA|TRBV5-1|TRBD2|13
CASTSGITYEQYF
>few|TRBV7-9|NA|14
CASSLVAVTDTQYF
>many|TRBV7-2|NA|14
CASSFGGAQDTQYF